This paragraph reports one TCR beta chain. Its binding antigen is unknown. No base qualities exist here, and no much larger clone lies one base off it. V gives up 6 bases and J gives up 7 bases, and the segment between their germline ends measures 10 bases. According to the germline V gene, CDR1 reads WSHSY and CDR2 reads SAAADI. The CDR3 starts with the cysteine, ends with the phenylalanine, and has 12 residues. Kept here is only the CDR3 DNA, which spans 36 bases and is read in frame from base 1. The cohort was made up of 666 healthy bone marrow donors. Cohort members were all nominally healthy when sampled, although unrecorded immune exposures were likely present. The donor was CMV seronegative and was included in the group of 352 seronegative cohort members. Each donor provided a peripheral blood sample, and peripheral blood mononuclear cells were used for TCR beta sequencing. The Qiagen DNeasy Blood Extraction Kit was used to extract genomic DNA from the blood cell samples.

The sample comes from a study of cytomegalovirus exposure and HLA in healthy donors (dated by TCRdb to the late 2010s). About the study as a whole: An earlier analysis of several hundred of the donors reported more than 250 Gb of sequence data and around 120 million unique TCR beta sequences from some 180 million T cells. An early release that covered around 590 HLA-typed donors contained 300 to 350 gigabases of sequencing data and tens of millions of unique TCR sequences. The genetic ancestry cluster associated with self-reported Caucasian donors included roughly 84% of the 398 genotyped donors. The study aimed to test whether cataloging public T cell receptors could reveal signatures of past pathogen exposure. The study used immunosequencing to profile the T cell repertoires of several hundred subjects and linked those repertoires to cytomegalovirus serostatus. Besides the first cohort of some 670 subjects, a separate validation cohort made up of 90 to 150 different subjects was used. The study combined high-throughput TCR immunosequencing, statistical association of individual TCRs with disease status, and machine learning to predict cytomegalovirus infection status. In a later analysis, previously published TCR beta repertoires from several hundred donors were re-analyzed and high-resolution HLA genotyping was added so that TCR occurrence patterns could be studied. Rather than drawing on any new phenotypic data, the later analysis identified candidate immune exposures from TCR beta sequences and the way those sequences occurred across donors. In an earlier analysis of a few hundred of the donors, high-throughput TCR beta sequencing was used to judge whether each TCR beta V gene segment behaved as functional or pseudogenic. Donor age, sex, ethnicity and CMV serostatus were compiled together with the repertoire data. A later genetic analysis took genome-wide SNP genotypes for about 55% of the roughly 700 donors and used that subset as a discovery cohort. All discovery cohort repertoires had been generated on a single sequencing platform. Class I and class II HLA loci were covered by the typing at four-digit resolution. Typing coverage differed by locus: A, B, C, DRB1 and DQB1 were typed in roughly 629-630 donors, DQA1 in approximately 520, DPA1 in nearly 610, and DPB1 in around 440. Because of strong linkage in the cohort, roughly five DR-DQ haplotypes were treated as single units for association and clustering. Across some 400 genotyped donors of the cohort, an average of approximately 240,000 unique TCR beta nucleotide sequences per donor were sequenced, and roughly 20% of those sequences were non-productive. Study-level results and caveats: A few of the identified cytomegalovirus-associated TCR beta chains were confirmed in vitro to be specific for cytomegalovirus antigens. The cohort was sequenced for TCR beta chains only, and without alpha or paired-chain data the features that could be detected were limited. The 87-base-pair reads could not distinguish some IMGT-functional V segments, including TRBV6-2 and TRBV6-3, so those segments were excluded. For the cohort, immune exposure information was limited to CMV serostatus. A cluster of highly shared sequence variants was judged likely to be a technical artifact of the sequencing pipeline. An association between a missense DCLRE1C variant and V-gene and J-gene trimming of TCR beta chains was found in a later genetic analysis and replicated in an independent cohort. In a later analysis, TCR association rates were found to vary across HLA loci, with the most associated TCRs seen for DRB1 alleles and the fewest for HLA-C alleles. Across donors, most TCR sequences were observed very rarely, whereas some public TCRs were present in many individuals. In a later analysis, several top co-occurrence clusters were reported to appear linked to parvovirus B19, influenza, CMV and Epstein-Barr virus. When HLA alleles, especially DR and DQ, strongly co-occurred, attributing TCR associations to individual alleles was difficult. In a later analysis, HLA-associated TCR beta chains showed more clonal expansion and lower generation probabilities than non-associated chains that were equally common. A further reported finding was that TCR beta sequences accurately predicted the HLA-A and HLA-B alleles for most subjects in the first cohort. The earlier analysis of 587 of the donors excluded some 15 rarely observed V segments, including chromosome 9 orphons, because counts were too low. The authors suggested that the approach could potentially be generalized to other disease states and immunological phenotypes. A later analysis associated some 17,000 TCR beta sequences with specific HLA alleles at a false discovery rate of 0.05. In an earlier analysis of around 600 of the donors, most TCR beta V segments appeared in productive rearrangements about 87% or about 30% of the time, broadly matching IMGT annotations. The classifier was reported to diagnose cytomegalovirus status with high specificity and sensitivity in both the original and validation cohorts. HLA typing was unavailable for some donors at each locus, so association tests used only the typed subset. According to a later analysis, most CMV-associated TCR beta chains appeared to be HLA-restricted, and the HLA associations seemed to be driven largely by CMV exposure. Sequencing depth was assumed to be roughly uniform across donors in the presence/absence analyses, though that assumption may not hold. A later genetic analysis reported fewer N-insertions in productive TCRs among donors in an Asian-associated ancestry cluster than the roughly 640-donor mean. Linkage disequilibrium might explain the correlated functional status among segregating V segments, but an unknown experimental factor could not be ruled out. The study listed 164 TCR beta chains as associated with cytomegalovirus.

The method behind the library was the immunoSEQ multiplex PCR assay. A mixture of 60 forward primers for TCR Vbeta segments and 13 reverse primers for TCR Jbeta segments was used in the multiplex PCR. The CDR3 region of rearranged TCR beta genes was amplified from genomic DNA with a multiplex PCR assay. Amplified TCR beta libraries were sequenced as 87-base-pair reads on the Illumina HiSeq System. The authors' pipeline ran thus. A later analysis tallied around 87 million unique TCR beta chains across the 666 repertoires, and approximately 9.9 million of those chains were shared by two or more donors. To remove PCR and sequencing errors, raw reads were error-corrected and collapsed into unique sequences using a nearest-neighbor algorithm that merged closely related sequences. CDR3 sequences were aligned to IMGT reference sequences to assign V, D and J gene segments. For a sequence to be retained, a match of at least six nucleotides was required to both a V gene segment and a J gene segment. A rearrangement counted as productive if the CDR3 had no stop codons and remained in frame with V and J, and every other rearrangement counted as non-productive. Following IMGT convention, CDR3 was defined as the stretch from the second conserved V-encoded cysteine up to the conserved J-encoded phenylalanine. In an earlier analysis of roughly 610 of the donors, sequences lacking an unambiguous match to a single V gene segment were excluded. In an earlier analysis of several hundred of the donors, V segments were called functional above 56.7% productive rearrangements and were called segregating when the between-donor standard deviation exceeded 5%. To diagnose cytomegalovirus status from the catalog of TCR beta chain sequences, a statistical classification framework was built. V and J gene assignment, in a later analysis, came from comparing TCR nucleotide sequences with IMGT/GENE-DB human TR gene sequences. A later analysis assigned CDR3 sequences and most-parsimonious VDJ recombination scenarios with the TCRdist pipeline. In a later analysis, each TCR beta chain was defined by its CDR3 amino acid sequence together with its V-gene family, and reads without a unique V-gene family were excluded. As a way to deal with suspected cross-contamination and a sequencing artifact, a later analysis dropped approximately 590 nucleotide sequences that were highly shared and had low generation probability. In a later analysis, a clonal expansion index for each public chain was calculated from normalized within-repertoire ranks of inferred template counts. Generation probabilities in a later analysis came from a VDJ recombination model fitted to out-of-frame rearrangements, and those results were checked against IGoR. In a later analysis, hypergeometric tests were used to score TCR-TCR, TCR-HLA and TCR-CMV co-occurrence, with a repertoire-size bias correction applied to TCR pairs. To estimate false discovery rates, a later analysis permuted the HLA or CMV assignments 20 times. A later analysis grouped co-occurring TCRs with DBSCAN, adding TCRdist sequence similarity when clustering within HLA-allele-positive subsets. Repertoires with fewer than 30,000 or more than 120,000 public chains, plus five repertoires with anomalous nucleotide sharing, were excluded from co-occurrence clustering. As stored in TCRdb, this immuneACCESS dataset retains in-frame rearrangements with V and J assigned. A fraction of the clones does not appear; measured against another copy, unresolved V genes explain less than half of the discrepancy, and the remainder lacks a known reason. V and J calls and clone size are as listed in that table; D and trimming were resolved from the DNA. The sample yields about 210,000 clones; 78% were counted once. The ten largest account for 0.45% to 0.5% of the sample.

Sequencing input: PBMCs. The chain is made from TRBV10-2 and TRBJ2-1; a tentative D match to TRBD2 spans 5 bases. The receptor's source is a boy aged 5-17 years in good health and CMV-seronegative. CDR3 region: CASSLGENEQFF. The DNA sequence is as follows: TGCGCCAGCAGCCTCGGGGAGAATGAGCAGTTCTTC.